The T cell receptor beta chain under discussion was sequenced for a study of blood T cell repertoires in COVID-19. Here immunoSEQ multiplex PCR was the method, and the copy in TCRdb shows in-frame clones only, minus some. The repertoire has 250,000 to 300,000 clones, approximately 91% of them found once; the top ten carry about 2.3%. Trimming left V 0 bases short and J 7 bases short, with 7 bases between. The CDR3 runs 13 residues. The germline CDR1 and CDR2 sequences are LGHDT and YNNKEL (reference sequence). Sequences were obtained from PBMCs or T cells enriched from blood (not recorded which). The V call is TRBV3-1 (or the pseudogene TRBV3-2), the J call TRBJ1-5; D unclear. The source of this sequence is a woman aged 40 to 50 with acute COVID-19. CDR3 residues: CASSQDDRQPQHF. The CDR3 coding sequence is TGTGCCAGCAGCCAAGATGATCGGCAGCCCCAGCATTTT.